The clone carrying this T cell receptor beta chain appeared once. As yet, its antigen is unknown. The CDR3 extends over 15 amino acids. J gave up 3 bases and V 3 bases, and 3 bases lay outside the gene matches. Germline CDR1 WSHSY, CDR2 SAAADI. Autoimmune disease history or systemic immunosuppression led to patients being barred. This entry is derived from a study of OX40 agonist ivuxolimab in advanced cancers. Study background: A partial response was reached by three patients: one with hepatocellular carcinoma and two with cutaneous melanoma.

Clones were read by immunoSEQ multiplex PCR, and TCRdb kept only the in-frame ones, dropping some. Among 15,000 or so clones listed, roughly 75% were seen once. Whole-study findings and limits: Among some nonresponders, normalized T-cell clonal expansion was also low.

This sequence was found in an adult with an advanced solid tumor such as melanoma, head and neck, liver or kidney cancer. Sample: CD4+ or CD8+ T cells sorted from blood, taken in a trial of the OX40 agonist ivuxolimab. The V call is TRBV10-2, the J call TRBJ2-2, with 8 positions matching TRBD2. The CDR3 DNA follows: TGCGCCAGCAGTGATAAGCGGGAGTACACCGGGGAGCTGTTTTTT. The encoded protein is CASSDKREYTGELFF.